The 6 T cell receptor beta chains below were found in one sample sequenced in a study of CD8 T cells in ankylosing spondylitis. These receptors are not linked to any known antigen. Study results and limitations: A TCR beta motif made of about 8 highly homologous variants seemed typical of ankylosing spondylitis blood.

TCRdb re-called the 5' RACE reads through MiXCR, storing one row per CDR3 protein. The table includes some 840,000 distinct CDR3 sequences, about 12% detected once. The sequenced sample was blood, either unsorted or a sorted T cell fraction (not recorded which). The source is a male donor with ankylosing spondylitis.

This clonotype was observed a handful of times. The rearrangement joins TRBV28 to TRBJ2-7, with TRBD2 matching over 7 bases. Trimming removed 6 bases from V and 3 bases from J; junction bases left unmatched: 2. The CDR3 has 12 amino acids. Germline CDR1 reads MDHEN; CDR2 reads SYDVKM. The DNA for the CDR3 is TGTGCCAGCAGGGCTAGCGGCTACGAGCAGTACTTC. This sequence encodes CASRASGYEQYF.

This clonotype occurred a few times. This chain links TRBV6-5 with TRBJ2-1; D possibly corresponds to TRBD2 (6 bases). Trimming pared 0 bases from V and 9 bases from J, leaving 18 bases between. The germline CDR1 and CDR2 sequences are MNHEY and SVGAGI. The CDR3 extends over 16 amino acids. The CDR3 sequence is CASSYSARGGNGEQFF. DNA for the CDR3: TGTGCCAGCAGTTACTCAGCCCGTGGAGGGAACGGTGAGCAGTTCTTC.

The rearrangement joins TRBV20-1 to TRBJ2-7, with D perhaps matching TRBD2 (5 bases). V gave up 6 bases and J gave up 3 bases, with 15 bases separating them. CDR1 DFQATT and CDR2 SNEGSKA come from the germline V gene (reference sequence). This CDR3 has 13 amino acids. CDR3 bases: TGCAGTGCGACCCTTAAAAGCGGCTACGAGCAGTACTTC. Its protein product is CSATLKSGYEQYF.

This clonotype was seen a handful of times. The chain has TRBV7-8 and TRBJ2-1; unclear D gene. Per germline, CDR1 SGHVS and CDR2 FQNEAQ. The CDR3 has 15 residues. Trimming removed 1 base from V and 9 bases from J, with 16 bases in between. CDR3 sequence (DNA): TGTGCCAGCAGCTTAGGATTAGTTTCCCTCTTTGAGCAGTTCTTC. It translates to CASSLGLVSLFEQFF.

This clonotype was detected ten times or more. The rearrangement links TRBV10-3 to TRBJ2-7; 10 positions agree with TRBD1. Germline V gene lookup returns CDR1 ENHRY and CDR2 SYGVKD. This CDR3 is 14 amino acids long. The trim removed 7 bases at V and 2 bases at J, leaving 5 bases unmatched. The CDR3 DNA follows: TGTGCCATCACTCAAGGACAGGGGGCCTACGAGCAGTACTTC. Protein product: CAITQGQGAYEQYF.

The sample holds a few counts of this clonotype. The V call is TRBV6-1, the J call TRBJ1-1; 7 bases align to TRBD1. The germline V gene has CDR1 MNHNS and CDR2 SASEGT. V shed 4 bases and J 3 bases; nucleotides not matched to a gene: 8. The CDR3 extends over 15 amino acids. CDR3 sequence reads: CASSGRQGWDTEAFF. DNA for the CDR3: TGTGCCAGCAGTGGTCGACAGGGCTGGGACACTGAAGCTTTCTTT.